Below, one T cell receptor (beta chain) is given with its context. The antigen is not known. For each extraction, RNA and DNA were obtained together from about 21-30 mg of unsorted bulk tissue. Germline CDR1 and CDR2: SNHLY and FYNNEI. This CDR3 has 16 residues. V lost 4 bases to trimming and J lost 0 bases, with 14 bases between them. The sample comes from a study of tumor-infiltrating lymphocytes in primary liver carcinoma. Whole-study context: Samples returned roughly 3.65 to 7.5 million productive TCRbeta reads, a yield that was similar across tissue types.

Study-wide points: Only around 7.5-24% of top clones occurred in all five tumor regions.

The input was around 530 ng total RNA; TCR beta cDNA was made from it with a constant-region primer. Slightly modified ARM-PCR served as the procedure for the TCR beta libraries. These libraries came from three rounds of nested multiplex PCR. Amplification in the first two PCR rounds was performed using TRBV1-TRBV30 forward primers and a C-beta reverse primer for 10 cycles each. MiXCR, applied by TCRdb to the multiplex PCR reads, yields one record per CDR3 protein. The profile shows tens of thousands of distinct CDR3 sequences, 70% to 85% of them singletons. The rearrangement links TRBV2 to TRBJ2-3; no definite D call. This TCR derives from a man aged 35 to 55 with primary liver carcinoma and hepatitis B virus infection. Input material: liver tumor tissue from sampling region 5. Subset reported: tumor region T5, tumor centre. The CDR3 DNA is TGTGCCAGCAGTGGCCAGTTGCTCCCTAGCACAGATACGCAGTATTTT. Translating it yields CASSGQLLPSTDTQYF.